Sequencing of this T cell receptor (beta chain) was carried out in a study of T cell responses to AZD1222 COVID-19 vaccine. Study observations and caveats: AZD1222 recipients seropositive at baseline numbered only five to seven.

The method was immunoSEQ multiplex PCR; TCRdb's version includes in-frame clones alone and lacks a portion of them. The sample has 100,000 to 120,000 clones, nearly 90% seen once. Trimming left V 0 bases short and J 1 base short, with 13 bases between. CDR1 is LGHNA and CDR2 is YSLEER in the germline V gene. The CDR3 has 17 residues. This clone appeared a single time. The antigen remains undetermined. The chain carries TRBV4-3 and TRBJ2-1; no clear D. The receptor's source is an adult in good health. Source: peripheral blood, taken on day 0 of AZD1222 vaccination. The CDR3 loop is CASSQDHPSRSYNEQFF. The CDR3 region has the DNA TGCGCCAGCAGCCAAGATCATCCCTCTAGGTCCTACAATGAGCAGTTCTTC.